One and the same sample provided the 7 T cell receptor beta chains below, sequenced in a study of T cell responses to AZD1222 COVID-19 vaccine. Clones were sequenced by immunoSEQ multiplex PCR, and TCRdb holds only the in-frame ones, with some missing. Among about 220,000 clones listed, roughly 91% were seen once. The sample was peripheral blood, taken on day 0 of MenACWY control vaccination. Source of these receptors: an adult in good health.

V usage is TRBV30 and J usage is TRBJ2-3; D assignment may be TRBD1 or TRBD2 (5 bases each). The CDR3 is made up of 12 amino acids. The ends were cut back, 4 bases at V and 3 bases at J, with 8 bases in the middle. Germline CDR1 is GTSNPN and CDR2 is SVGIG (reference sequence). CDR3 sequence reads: CAWTGGTDTQYF. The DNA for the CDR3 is TGTGCCTGGACTGGGGGAACAGATACGCAGTATTTT. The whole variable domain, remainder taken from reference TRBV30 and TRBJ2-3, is SQTIHQWPATLVQPVGSPLSLECTVEGTSNPNLYWYRQAAGRGLQLLFYSVGIGQISSEVPQNLSASRPQDRQFILSSKKLLLSDSGFYLCAWTGGTDTQYFGPGTRLTVL.

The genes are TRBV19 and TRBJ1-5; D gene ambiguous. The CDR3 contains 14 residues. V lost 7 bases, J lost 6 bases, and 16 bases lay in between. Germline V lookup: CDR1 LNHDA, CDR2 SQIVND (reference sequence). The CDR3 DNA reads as TGTGCCAGTAATGTTGTGGGCTCGGGTCAGCCCCAGCATTTT. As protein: CASNVVGSGQPQHF.

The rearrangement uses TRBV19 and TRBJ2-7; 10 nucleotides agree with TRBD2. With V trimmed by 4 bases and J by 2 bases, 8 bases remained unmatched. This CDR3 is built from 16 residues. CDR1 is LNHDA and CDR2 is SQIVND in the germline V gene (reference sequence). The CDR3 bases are TGTGCCAGTAGTACGACCGGGACTAGCGATCCCTACGAGCAGTACTTC. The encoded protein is CASSTTGTSDPYEQYF.

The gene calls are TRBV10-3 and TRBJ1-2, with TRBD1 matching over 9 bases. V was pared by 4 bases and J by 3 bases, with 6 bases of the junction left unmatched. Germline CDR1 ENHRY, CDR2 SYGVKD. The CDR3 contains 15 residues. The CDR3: CAISGGTGLDYGYTF. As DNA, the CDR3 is TGTGCCATCAGTGGTGGGACAGGGTTGGACTATGGCTACACCTTC.

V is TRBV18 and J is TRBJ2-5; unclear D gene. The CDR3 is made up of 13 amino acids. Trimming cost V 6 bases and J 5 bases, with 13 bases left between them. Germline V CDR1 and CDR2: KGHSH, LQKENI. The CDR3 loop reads CASSPGPSETQYF. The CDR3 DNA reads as TGTGCCAGCTCGCCCGGGCCCTCCGAGACCCAGTACTTC.

CDR3 coding DNA: TGTGCCAGCTCACCAATTCAGGGTGGCTACACCTTC. This codes for CASSPIQGGYTF. V is TRBV18 and J is TRBJ1-2; possibly TRBD1 for D (5 bases). This CDR3 is 12 amino acids long. Germline V CDR1 and CDR2: KGHSH, LQKENI. Trimming took 2 bases from V and 7 from J, leaving 8 bases between them.

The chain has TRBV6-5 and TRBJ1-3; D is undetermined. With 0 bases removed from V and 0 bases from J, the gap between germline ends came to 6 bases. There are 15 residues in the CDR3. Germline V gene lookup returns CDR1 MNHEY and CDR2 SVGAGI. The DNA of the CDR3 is TGTGCCAGCAGTTACTCAAGGCGCTCTGGAAACACCATATATTTT. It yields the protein CASSYSRRSGNTIYF.